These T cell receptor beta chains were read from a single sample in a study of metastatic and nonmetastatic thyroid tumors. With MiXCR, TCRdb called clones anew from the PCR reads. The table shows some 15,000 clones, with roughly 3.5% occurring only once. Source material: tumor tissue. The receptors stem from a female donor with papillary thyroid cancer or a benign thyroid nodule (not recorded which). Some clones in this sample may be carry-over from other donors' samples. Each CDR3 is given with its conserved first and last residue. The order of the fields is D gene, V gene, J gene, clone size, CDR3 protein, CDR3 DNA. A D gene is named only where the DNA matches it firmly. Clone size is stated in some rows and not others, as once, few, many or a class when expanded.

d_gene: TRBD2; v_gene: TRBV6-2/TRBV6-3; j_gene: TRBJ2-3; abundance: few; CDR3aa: CASTGLVSTDTQYF; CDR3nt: TGTGCCAGCACTGGACTAGTAAGCACAGATACGCAGTATTTT
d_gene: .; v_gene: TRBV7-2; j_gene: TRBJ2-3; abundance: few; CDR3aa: CASSLAFAPHRELQHFADTQYF; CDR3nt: TGTGCCAGCAGCTTAGCCTTCGCCCCCCACAGGGAACTGCAACACTTCGCAGATACGCAGTATTTT
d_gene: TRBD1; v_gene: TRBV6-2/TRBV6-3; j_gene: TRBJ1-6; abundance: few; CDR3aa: CASSAGTAHSPLHF; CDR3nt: TGTGCCAGCAGTGCTGGGACAGCCCATTCACCCCTCCACTTT
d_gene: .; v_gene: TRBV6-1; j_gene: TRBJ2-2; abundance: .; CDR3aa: CASRTGQNTGELFF; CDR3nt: TGTGCCAGCAGAACGGGACAGAACACCGGGGAGCTGTTTTTT
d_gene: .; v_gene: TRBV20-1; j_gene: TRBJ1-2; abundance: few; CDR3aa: CSALADIYGYTF; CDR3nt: TGCAGTGCCTTGGCAGACATCTATGGCTACACCTTC
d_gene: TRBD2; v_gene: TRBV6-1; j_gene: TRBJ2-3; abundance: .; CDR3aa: CASSEASGSGADTQYF; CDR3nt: TGTGCCAGCAGTGAGGCTAGCGGGAGCGGAGCAGATACGCAGTATTTT
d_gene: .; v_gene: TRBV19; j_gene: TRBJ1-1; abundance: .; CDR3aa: CASGQLDTEAFF; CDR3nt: TGTGCCAGCGGACAGCTAGACACTGAAGCTTTCTTT
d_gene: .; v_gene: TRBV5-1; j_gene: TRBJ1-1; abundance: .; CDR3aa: CASSLDGMNTEAFF; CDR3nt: TGCGCCAGCAGCTTGGACGGCATGAACACTGAAGCTTTCTTT
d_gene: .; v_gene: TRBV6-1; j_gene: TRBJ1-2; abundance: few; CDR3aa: CASEVRGHNYGYTF; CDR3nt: TGTGCCAGCGAGGTCCGGGGACATAACTATGGCTACACCTTC
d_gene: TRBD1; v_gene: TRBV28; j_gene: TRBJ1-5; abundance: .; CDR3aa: CASSPRDRAGYQPQHF; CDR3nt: TGTGCCAGCAGTCCAAGGGACAGGGCGGGTTATCAGCCCCAGCATTTT
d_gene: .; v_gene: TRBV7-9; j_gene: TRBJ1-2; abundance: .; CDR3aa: CASSLMGGGYTF; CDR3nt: TGTGCCAGCAGCTTAATGGGTGGTGGCTACACCTTC
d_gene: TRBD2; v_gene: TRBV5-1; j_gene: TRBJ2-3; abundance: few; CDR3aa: CASSGTSGTDTQYF; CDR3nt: TGCGCCAGCAGCGGGACTAGCGGGACAGATACGCAGTATTTT
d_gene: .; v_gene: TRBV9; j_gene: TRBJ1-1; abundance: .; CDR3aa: CASSKGEARLNNEALF; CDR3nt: TGTGCCAGCAGCAAAGGGGAGGCACGACTGAACAATGAAGCTTTATTT
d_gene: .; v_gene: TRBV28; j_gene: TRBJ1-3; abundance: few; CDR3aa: CASSKGRGAGNTIYF; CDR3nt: TGTGCCAGCAGCAAGGGGCGAGGGGCTGGAAACACCATATATTTT
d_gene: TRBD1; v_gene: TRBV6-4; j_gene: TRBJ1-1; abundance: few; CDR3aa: CASSPDRGVAEAFF; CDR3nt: TGTGCCAGCAGTCCGGACAGGGGGGTGGCTGAAGCTTTCTTT
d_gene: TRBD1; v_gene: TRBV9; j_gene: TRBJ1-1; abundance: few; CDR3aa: CASSKTGGRTEAFF; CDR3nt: TGTGCCAGCAGCAAGACAGGGGGCCGGACTGAAGCTTTCTTT
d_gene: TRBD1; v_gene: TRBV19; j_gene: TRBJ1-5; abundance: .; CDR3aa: CASSGTDYSNQPQHF; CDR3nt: TGTGCCAGTAGTGGGACAGATTATAGCAATCAGCCCCAGCATTTT
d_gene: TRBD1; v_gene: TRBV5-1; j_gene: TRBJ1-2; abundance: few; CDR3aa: CASSNRQGGNYGYTF; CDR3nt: TGCGCCAGCAGCAATCGACAGGGGGGGAACTATGGCTACACCTTC
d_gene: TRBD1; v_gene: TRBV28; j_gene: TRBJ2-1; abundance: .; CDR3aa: CASSIWDRGGNEQFF; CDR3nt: TGTGCCAGCAGTATATGGGACAGGGGGGGGAATGAGCAGTTCTTC
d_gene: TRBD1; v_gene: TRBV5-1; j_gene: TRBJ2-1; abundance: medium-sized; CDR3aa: CASSRTGASYNEQFF; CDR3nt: TGCGCCAGCAGCAGGACAGGGGCCTCCTACAATGAGCAGTTCTTC
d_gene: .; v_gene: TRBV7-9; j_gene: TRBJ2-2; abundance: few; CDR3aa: CANSWGTGELFF; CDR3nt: TGCGCTAACTCATGGGGCACCGGGGAGCTGTTTTTT
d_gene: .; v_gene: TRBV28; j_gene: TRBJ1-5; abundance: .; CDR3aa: CASSVDSSNQPQHF; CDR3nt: TGTGCCAGCAGCGTGGACAGTAGCAATCAGCCCCAGCATTTT
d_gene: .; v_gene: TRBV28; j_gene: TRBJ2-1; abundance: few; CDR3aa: CASTSRGAERRGKQFF; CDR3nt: TGTGCCAGCACAAGTAGGGGGGCGGAACGTCGGGGGAAGCAGTTCTTC
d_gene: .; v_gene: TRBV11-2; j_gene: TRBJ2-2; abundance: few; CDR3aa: CASSSTGNTGELFF; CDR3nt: TGTGCCAGCAGCTCGACAGGGAACACCGGGGAGCTGTTTTTT
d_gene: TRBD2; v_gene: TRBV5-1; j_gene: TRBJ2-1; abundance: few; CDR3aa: CASGRASGIVGNEQFF; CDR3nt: TGCGCCAGCGGGCGGGCTAGCGGGATTGTTGGGAATGAGCAGTTCTTC
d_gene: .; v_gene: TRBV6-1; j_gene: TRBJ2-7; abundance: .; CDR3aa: CASRVGVNEQYF; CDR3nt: TGTGCCAGCAGGGTCGGGGTCAACGAGCAGTACTTC
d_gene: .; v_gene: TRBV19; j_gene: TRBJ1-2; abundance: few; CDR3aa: CASGRGNYGYTF; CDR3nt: TGTGCCTCCGGCCGGGGAAACTATGGCTACACCTTC
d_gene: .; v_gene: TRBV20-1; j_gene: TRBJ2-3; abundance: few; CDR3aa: CSARDGARAADTQYF; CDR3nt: TGCAGTGCTAGAGACGGGGCTCGAGCGGCAGATACGCAGTATTTT
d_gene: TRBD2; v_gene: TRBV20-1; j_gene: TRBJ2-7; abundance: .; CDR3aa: CSPGLAGGPGEQYF; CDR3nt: TGCAGTCCCGGACTAGCGGGGGGGCCTGGCGAGCAGTACTTC
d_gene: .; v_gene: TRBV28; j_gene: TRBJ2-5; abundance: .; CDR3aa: CASSRGRIQETQYF; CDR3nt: TGTGCCAGTTCGAGGGGACGAATTCAAGAGACCCAGTACTTC